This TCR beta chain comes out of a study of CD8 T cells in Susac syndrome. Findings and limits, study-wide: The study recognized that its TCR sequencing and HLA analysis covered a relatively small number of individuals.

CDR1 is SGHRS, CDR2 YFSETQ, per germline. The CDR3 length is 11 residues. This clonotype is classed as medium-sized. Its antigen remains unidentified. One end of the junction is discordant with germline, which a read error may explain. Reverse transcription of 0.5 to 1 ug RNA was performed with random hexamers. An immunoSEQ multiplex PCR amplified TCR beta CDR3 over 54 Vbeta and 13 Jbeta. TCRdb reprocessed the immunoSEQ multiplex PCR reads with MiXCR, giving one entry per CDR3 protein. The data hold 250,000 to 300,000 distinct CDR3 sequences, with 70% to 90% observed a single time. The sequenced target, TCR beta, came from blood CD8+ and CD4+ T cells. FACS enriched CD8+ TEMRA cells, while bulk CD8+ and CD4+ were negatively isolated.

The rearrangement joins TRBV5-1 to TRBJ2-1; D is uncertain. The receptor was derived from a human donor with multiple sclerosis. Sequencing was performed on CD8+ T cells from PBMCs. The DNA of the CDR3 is TGTGCCAGCAGCTTAGGCAATGAGCAGTTCTTC. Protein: CASSLGNEQFF.